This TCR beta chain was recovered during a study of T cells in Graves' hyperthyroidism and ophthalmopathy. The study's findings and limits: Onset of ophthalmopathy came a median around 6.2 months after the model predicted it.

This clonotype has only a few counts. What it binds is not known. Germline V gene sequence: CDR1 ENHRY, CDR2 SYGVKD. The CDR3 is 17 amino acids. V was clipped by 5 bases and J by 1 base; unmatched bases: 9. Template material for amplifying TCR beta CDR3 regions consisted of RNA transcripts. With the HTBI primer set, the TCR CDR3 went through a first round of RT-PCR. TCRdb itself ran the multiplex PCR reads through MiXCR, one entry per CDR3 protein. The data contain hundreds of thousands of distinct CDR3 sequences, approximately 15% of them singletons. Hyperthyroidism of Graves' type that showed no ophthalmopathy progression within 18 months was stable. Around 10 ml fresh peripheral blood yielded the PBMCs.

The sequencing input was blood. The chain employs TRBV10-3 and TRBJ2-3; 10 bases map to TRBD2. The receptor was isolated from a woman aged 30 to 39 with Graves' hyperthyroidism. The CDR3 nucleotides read TGTGCCATCAGTAGAGCGGGAGGGCCTGATGGCACAGATACGCAGTATTTT. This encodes CAISRAGGPDGTDTQYF.